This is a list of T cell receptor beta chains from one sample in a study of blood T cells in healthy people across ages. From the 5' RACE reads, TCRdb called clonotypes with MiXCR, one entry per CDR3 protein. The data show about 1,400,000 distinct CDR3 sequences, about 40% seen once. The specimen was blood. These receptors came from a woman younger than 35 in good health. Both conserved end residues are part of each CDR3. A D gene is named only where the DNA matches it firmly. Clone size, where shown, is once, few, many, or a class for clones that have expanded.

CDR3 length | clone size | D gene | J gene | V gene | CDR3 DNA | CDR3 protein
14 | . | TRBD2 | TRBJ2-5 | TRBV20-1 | TGCAGTGCTACCGGGAGGGGGGGCCTCGAGACCCAGTACTTC | CSATGRGGLETQYF
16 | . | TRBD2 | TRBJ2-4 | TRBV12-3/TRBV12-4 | TGTGCCAGCAGTTTCGGGGGGGCTCGGGCCAAAAACATTCAGTACTTC | CASSFGGARAKNIQYF
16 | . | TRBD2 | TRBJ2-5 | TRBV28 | TGTGCCAGCAAAGGGCAAGCGGGGGGGAGCCAAGAGACCCAGTACTTC | CASKGQAGGSQETQYF
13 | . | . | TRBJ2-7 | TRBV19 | TGTGCCAGTAGTCATAGACAGTACAATGAGCAGTACTTC | CASSHRQYNEQYF
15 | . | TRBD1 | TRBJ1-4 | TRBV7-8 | TGTGCCAGCAGCACTAGTGGACAGGGTCGGGAAAAACTGTTTTTT | CASSTSGQGREKLFF
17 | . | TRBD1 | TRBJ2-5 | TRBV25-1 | TGTGCCAGCAGTGATCGAACCGGGACAGGGGGCCAAGAGACCCAGTACTTC | CASSDRTGTGGQETQYF
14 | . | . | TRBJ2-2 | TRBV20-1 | TGCAGTGCTAGAGTGGCTCGGAACACCGGGGAGCTGTTTTTT | CSARVARNTGELFF
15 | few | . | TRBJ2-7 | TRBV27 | TGTGCCAGCAGTTTATCCCCACAGGGCCCCTACGAGCAGTACTTC | CASSLSPQGPYEQYF
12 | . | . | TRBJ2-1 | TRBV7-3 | TGTGCCAGCAGCTCATCGGGACTTGAGCTGTTCTTC | CASSSSGLELFF
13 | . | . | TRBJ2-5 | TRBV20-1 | TGCAGTGCTAGTCTGGGTTCCTACAATGAGCAGTACTTC | CSASLGSYNEQYF
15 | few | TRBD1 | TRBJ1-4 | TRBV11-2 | TGTGCCAGCAGCCCACGGGGACAGGGAGGCGAAAAACTGTTTTTT | CASSPRGQGGEKLFF
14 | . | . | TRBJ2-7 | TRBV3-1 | TGTGCCAGCAGCCAAGAGGTACGGGGATACGAGCAGTACTTC | CASSQEVRGYEQYF
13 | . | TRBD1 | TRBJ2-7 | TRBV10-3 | TGTGCCATCAGTGCGGGGACAGGGGACGAGCAGTACTTC | CAISAGTGDEQYF
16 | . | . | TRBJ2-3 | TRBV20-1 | TGCAGTGCTAGCCGTCCAACACTAGCCCCCACAGATACGCAGTATTTT | CSASRPTLAPTDTQYF
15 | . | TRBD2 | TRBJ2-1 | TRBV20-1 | TGCAGTGCTTCTTGGAGCGGGGGCTCCTACAATGAGCAGTTCTTC | CSASWSGGSYNEQFF
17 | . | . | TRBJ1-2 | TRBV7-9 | TGTGCCAGCAGCTTAGAAGGTGCGGCGGGGGCGGACTATGGCTACACCTTC | CASSLEGAAGADYGYTF
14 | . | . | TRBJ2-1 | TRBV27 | TGTGCCAGCAGTCCCGACATTAACCTTTACGAGCAGTTCTTC | CASSPDINLYEQFF
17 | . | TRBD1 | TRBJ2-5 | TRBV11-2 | TGTGCCAGCAGCTCATGGAAGGACAGGGGGCTTAACAACAAGCAGTACTTC | CASSSWKDRGLNNKQYF
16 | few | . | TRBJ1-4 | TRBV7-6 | TGTGCCAGCAGCTTAATAGCTTCGGGGATTCGAGAAAAACTGTTTTTT | CASSLIASGIREKLFF
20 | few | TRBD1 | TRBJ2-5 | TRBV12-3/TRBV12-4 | TGTGCCAGCAGTAAGAGCAACAGGGGGCGGGGGATGACCCTCCAAGAGACCCAGTACTTC | CASSKSNRGRGMTLQETQYF
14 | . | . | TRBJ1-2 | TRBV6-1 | TGTGCCAGCAGTGATTTTCAGGGCAACTATGGCTACACCTTC | CASSDFQGNYGYTF
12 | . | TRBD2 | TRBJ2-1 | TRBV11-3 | TGTGCCAGCAGCTCCGTTCCTAGCGGGCAGTTCTTC | CASSSVPSGQFF
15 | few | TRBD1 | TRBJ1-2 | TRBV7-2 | TGTGCCAGCAGCTGGGGGACAGGCGAACTTGGCGGCTACACCTTC | CASSWGTGELGGYTF
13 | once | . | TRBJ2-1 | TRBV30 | TGTGCCTGGAGCGGAGGTAGTTACAATGAGCAGTTCTTC | CAWSGGSYNEQFF
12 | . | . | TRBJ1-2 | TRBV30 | TGTGCCTGGAGCTACGGGTGGACTTCCTACACCTTC | CAWSYGWTSYTF
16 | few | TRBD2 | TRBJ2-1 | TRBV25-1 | TGTGCCAGCAGTGAATCGGCTAGCGGGTCTCGTCGGGAGCAGTTCTTC | CASSESASGSRREQFF
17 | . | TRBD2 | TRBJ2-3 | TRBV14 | TGTGCCAGCAGCCGACCCTTACTAGCGGGAGTATCAGATACGCAGTATTTT | CASSRPLLAGVSDTQYF
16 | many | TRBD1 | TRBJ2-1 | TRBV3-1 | TGTGCCAGCAGCCGGGGACGCGGACAGGCATACAATGAGCAGTTCTTC | CASSRGRGQAYNEQFF
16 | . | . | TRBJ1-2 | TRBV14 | TGTGCCAGCAGACACTCCCGTCAGGGCCCTAACTATGGCTACACCTTC | CASRHSRQGPNYGYTF
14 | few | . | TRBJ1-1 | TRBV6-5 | TGTGCCAGCAGTTATATACAGGCGAACACTGAAGCTTTCTTT | CASSYIQANTEAFF
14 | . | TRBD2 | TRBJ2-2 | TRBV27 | TGTGCCAGCAAGCGATGGGGAGGGACCGGGGAGCTGTTTTTT | CASKRWGGTGELFF
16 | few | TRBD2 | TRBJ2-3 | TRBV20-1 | TGCAGTGCACCCCCCTTGGGGCTAGCGGGGGAGGATACGCAGTATTTT | CSAPPLGLAGEDTQYF
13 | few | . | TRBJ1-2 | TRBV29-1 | TGCAGCGTTGACCAGGGGCGCACCTATGGCTACACCTTC | CSVDQGRTYGYTF
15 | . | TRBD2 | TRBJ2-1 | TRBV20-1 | TGCAGTGCTAGAACTAGCGGGGGTACCTACAATGAGCAGTTCTTC | CSARTSGGTYNEQFF
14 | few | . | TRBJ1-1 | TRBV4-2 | TGTGCCGCAACGGCCAGTAACCAGAACACTGAAGCTTTCTTT | CAATASNQNTEAFF
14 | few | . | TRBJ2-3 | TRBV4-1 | TGCGCCAGCAGCCAAGTCGGGGACACAGATACGCAGTATTTT | CASSQVGDTDTQYF
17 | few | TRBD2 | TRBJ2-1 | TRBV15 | TGTGCCACCAGCACCGATGTTCCTAGCGGGACCTACAATGAGCAGTTCTTC | CATSTDVPSGTYNEQFF
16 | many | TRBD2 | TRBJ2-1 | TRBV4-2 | TGTGCCAGCAGCCAAGAGCCGGTAGCGGGATTGGCTGAGCAGTTCTTC | CASSQEPVAGLAEQFF
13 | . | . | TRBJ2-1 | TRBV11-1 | TGTGCCAGCAGCTCATCGCCGAACAATGAGCAGTTCTTC | CASSSSPNNEQFF
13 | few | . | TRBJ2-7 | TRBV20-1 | TGCAGTGCTAGCAACGCAGAGTCCTACGAGCAGTACTTC | CSASNAESYEQYF
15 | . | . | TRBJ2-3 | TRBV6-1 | TGTGCCAGCACCGAGAAGGACTGGCTCACAGATACGCAGTATTTT | CASTEKDWLTDTQYF
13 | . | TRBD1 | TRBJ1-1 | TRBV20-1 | TGCAGTGCAATAGACAGGGGCAGGACTGAAGCTTTCTTT | CSAIDRGRTEAFF
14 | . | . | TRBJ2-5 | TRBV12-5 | TGTGCTACGACGAAGAGGGAACATCAAGAGACCCGGTACTTC | CATTKREHQETRYF
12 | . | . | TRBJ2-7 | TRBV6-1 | TGTGCCAGCAGTGGGTCGTGGAATGAGCAGTACTTC | CASSGSWNEQYF
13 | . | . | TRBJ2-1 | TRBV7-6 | TGTGCCAGCAGCGTGGCAGAGTACAATGAGCAGTTCTTC | CASSVAEYNEQFF